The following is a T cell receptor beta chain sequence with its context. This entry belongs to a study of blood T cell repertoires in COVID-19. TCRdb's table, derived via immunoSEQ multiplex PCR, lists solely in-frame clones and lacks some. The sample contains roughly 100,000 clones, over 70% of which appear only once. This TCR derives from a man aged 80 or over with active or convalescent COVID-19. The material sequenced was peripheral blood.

The CDR3 reads CASSVATSGGGEDTQYF. CDR3 bases: TGTGCCAGCAGCGTAGCTACTAGCGGGGGGGGTGAAGATACGCAGTATTTT. The V call is TRBV9, the J call TRBJ2-3; 13 bases agree with TRBD2. Germline V lookup: CDR1 SGDLS, CDR2 YYNGEE. The CDR3 covers 17 residues. J gave up 5 bases and V 0 bases, and 6 bases lay outside the gene matches.